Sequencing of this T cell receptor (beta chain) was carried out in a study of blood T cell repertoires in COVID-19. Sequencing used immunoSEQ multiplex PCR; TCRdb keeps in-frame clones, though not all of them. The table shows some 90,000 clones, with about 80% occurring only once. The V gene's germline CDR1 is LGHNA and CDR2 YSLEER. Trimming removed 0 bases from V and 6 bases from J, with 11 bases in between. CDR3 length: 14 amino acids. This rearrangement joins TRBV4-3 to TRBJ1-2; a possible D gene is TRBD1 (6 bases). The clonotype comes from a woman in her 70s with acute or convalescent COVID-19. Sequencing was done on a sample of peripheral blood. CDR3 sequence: CASSQEKQGHGYTF. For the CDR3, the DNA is TGCGCCAGCAGCCAAGAAAAACAGGGCCATGGCTACACCTTC.